These 15 T cell receptor beta chains came from one sample sequenced in a study of blood T cell repertoires in COVID-19. Assay: immunoSEQ multiplex PCR; the TCRdb copy retains only in-frame clones and omits some. The sample includes 20,000 to 25,000 clones, more than 90% seen only once; the top ten take approximately 3.4%. The sequenced sample was peripheral blood. Receptors originate from a woman aged 70 to 79 with active COVID-19.

This chain joins TRBV28 and TRBJ2-7; 7 bases fit TRBD1. CDR1 is MDHEN and CDR2 is SYDVKM in the germline V gene. J was trimmed by 3 bases and V by 2 bases; bases with no gene match: 10. The CDR3 spans 16 residues. The CDR3 loop reads CASSLGVTGILYEQYF. The CDR3 DNA sequence: TGTGCCAGCAGTTTAGGGGTGACAGGGATCCTCTACGAGCAGTACTTC.

This chain connects TRBV29-1 to TRBJ1-1; 7 positions match TRBD1. This CDR3 is built from 13 residues. The V segment lost 2 bases and the J segment 7 bases; nucleotides outside the gene matches: 7. CDR1 is SQVTM, CDR2 ANQGSEA, per germline. In DNA, the CDR3 is TGCAGCGTTGAAAAGGTCGGGACAGTTGAAGCTTTCTTT. It is translated as CSVEKVGTVEAFF.

The chain carries TRBV27 and TRBJ2-1, with 7 bases fitting TRBD2. The CDR3 is made up of 14 amino acids. With 2 bases clipped from V and 3 bases from J, the junction kept 1 base outside the gene matches. Germline V lookup: CDR1 MNHEY, CDR2 SMNVEV (reference sequence). CDR3 DNA: TGTGCCAGCAGTTTAGCGGGAGTCTACAATGAGCAGTTCTTC. Its protein product is CASSLAGVYNEQFF.

The gene calls are TRBV5-1 and TRBJ2-1; D possibly corresponds to TRBD1 (6 bases). Deletions cut 4 bases from V and 6 bases from J, with 14 bases between. CDR3 size: 14 residues. CDR1 and CDR2 from the germline V gene are SGHRS and YFSETQ. The CDR3, as DNA: TGCGCCAGCAGCGCAAGCCACAGGGCCAATGAGCAGTTCTTC. This codes for CASSASHRANEQFF.

The chain carries TRBV9 and TRBJ2-2, with 12 bases matching TRBD2. The CDR3 is 17 residues long. J gave up 6 bases and V 0 bases, and 6 bases lay outside the gene matches. Germline CDR1 SGDLS, CDR2 YYNGEE. CDR3 DNA: TGTGCCAGCAGCGTAGACCTAGCGGGAGGGTCAGCCGGGGAGCTGTTTTTT. This codes for CASSVDLAGGSAGELFF.

Remarks on this clone: At one of its ends the junction is not consistent with the germline gene, which may arise from a read error. The chain couples TRBV6-1 to TRBJ2-1; 7 bases are shared with TRBD1. The germline gives CDR1 MNHNS, CDR2 SASEGT. There are 14 residues in the CDR3. CDR3: CASREGTARNEQFF. The CDR3 DNA reads as TGTGCCAGCAGGGAAGGGACAGCTCGCAATGAGCAGTTCTTC.

The rearrangement uses TRBV5-1 and TRBJ1-1; TRBD1 is a possible D gene (5 bases). The germline V gene has CDR1 SGHRS and CDR2 YFSETQ. The CDR3 length is 15 residues. V was trimmed by 1 base and J by 0 bases, leaving 10 bases between them. The CDR3 here is CASSLSAGLNTEAFF. In nucleotides, the CDR3 is TGCGCCAGCAGCTTGTCCGCAGGGCTGAACACTGAAGCTTTCTTT.

The chain joins TRBV6-2 or TRBV6-3 to TRBJ2-1; the D gene is possibly TRBD2 (6 bases). The CDR3 totals 11 residues. CDR1 MNHEY and CDR2 SVGEGT come from the germline V gene. Trimming pared 6 bases from V and 9 bases from J, leaving 9 bases between. CDR3 in DNA: TGTGCCAGCAGCCCCGGGGGTGAGCAGTTCTTC. It encodes CASSPGGEQFF.

The V and J genes are TRBV4-2 and TRBJ2-7, with TRBD2 matching over 9 bases. CDR1 LGHNA and CDR2 YNFKEQ come from the germline V gene. The CDR3 spans 16 residues. V lost 4 bases, J lost 1 base, and 8 bases stayed unmatched. Here the CDR3 DNA reads TGTGCCAGCAGCCTAGGCATAGCGGGAGATTCCTACGAGCAGTACTTC. Its protein product is CASSLGIAGDSYEQYF.

The J gene is TRBJ2-1, the V gene TRBV9, with TRBD2 as a possible D gene (5 bases). The CDR3 totals 13 residues. Germline V gene lookup returns CDR1 SGDLS and CDR2 YYNGEE. V lost 6 bases and J lost 6, with 13 bases in between. The CDR3 DNA reads as TGTGCCAGCACCTTCGAGGGCGTCAATGAGCAGTTCTTC. Residues: CASTFEGVNEQFF. The variable domain in full, with the rest retrieved from reference TRBV9 and TRBJ2-1, is DSGVTQTPKHLITATGQRVTLRCSPRSGDLSVYWYQQSLDQGLQFLIQYYNGEERAKGNILERFSAQQFPDLHSELNLSSLELGDSALYFCASTFEGVNEQFFGPGTRLTVL.

The chain joins TRBV6-5 to TRBJ2-7, with 9 nucleotides matching TRBD2. CDR3 length: 14 residues. From germline, CDR1 is MNHEY and CDR2 SVGAGI. J lost 6 bases, V lost 5 bases, and 8 bases had no gene match. This chain's CDR3 is CASSPGLAEGEQYF. The CDR3 DNA is TGTGCCAGCAGTCCGGGACTAGCAGAGGGCGAGCAGTACTTC.

The gene calls are TRBV7-2 and TRBJ1-1, with D possibly matching TRBD1 (5 bases). The CDR3 runs to 13 residues. V was clipped by 7 bases and J by 4 bases, with 13 bases between them. Germline CDR1 and CDR2: SGHTA and FQGNSA. The CDR3, as DNA: TGTGCCAGCACCCCAGTGCAGGGCACTGAAGCTTTCTTT. Translated, it gives CASTPVQGTEAFF.

This clone was recorded once. The CDR3 is CSVDRRRTEAPHGNIQYF. Written as DNA, the CDR3 is TGCAGCGTTGATCGCCGTCGGACAGAGGCTCCCCACGGGAACATTCAGTACTTC. The chain recombines TRBV29-1 with TRBJ2-4, with D perhaps matching TRBD1 (6 bases). The CDR3 contains 18 residues. Germline CDR1 reads SQVTM; CDR2 reads ANQGSEA. V was pared by 3 bases and J by 7 bases, with 28 bases between.

CDR3 sequence (DNA): TGTGCCAGCAGCCTTCAAAGCGGGACCTTAACCGGGGAGCTGTTTTTT. Translating gives CASSLQSGTLTGELFF. The genes are TRBV7-3 and TRBJ2-2; 7 nucleotides line up with TRBD2. CDR3 length: 16 amino acids. Germline assignment: CDR1 SGHTA and CDR2 FQGTGA. J lost 5 bases, V lost 5 bases, and 11 bases had no gene match.

This clone showed up just once. This chain joins TRBV11-1 and TRBJ1-2; 7 bases fit TRBD1. With V trimmed by 5 bases and J by 6 bases, 3 bases remained unmatched. Germline values: CDR1 SGHAT, CDR2 FQDESV (reference sequence). There are 12 residues in the CDR3. This CDR3 is CASSTTGDGYTF. The CDR3 nucleotides read TGTGCCAGCAGCACCACAGGGGATGGCTACACCTTC. Combining the CDR3 with reference TRBV11-1 and TRBJ1-2 gives the whole variable domain EAEVAQSPRYKITEKSQAVAFWCDPISGHATLYWYRQILGQGPELLVQFQDESVVDDSQLPKDRFSAERLKGVDSTLKIQPAELGDSAMYLCASSTTGDGYTFGSGTRLTVV.